The clone carrying this T cell receptor (beta chain) was picked up a small number of times. The antigen remains unidentified. The TCR library protocol attached unique molecular identifiers to the individual cDNA molecules. TCRdb reprocessed the 5' RACE reads via MiXCR and lists one record per CDR3 protein. Among about 110,000 distinct CDR3 sequences listed, 9.5% to 13% were seen once. These data come from a study of early T cells in non-severe SARS-CoV-2 infection. Across the whole study: It was bulk RNA from unsorted whole blood that was sequenced, and the chains were unpaired.

V was pared by 2 bases and J by 7 bases, with 14 bases between. This CDR3 has 15 residues. Germline loops: CDR1 KGHSH, CDR2 LQKENI. Overall study findings and caveats: Sequences matched to VDJdb favored anti-spike CD8 responses, while private and CD4 specificities were missed.

The sequencing sample was made of whole blood. The origin of this receptor is an adult who was a healthcare worker with PCR-confirmed SARS-CoV-2 infection or an uninfected control (not recorded which). This rearrangement joins TRBV18 to TRBJ1-4, with D possibly TRBD1 on 5 matching bases. The CDR3, as DNA: TGTGCCAGCTCACCAAGGGCGGGGGAAGCTGAAAAACTGTTTTTT. Its translation is CASSPRAGEAEKLFF. The full variable domain, rest sourced from reference TRBV18 and TRBJ1-4, is NAGVMQNPRHLVRRRGQEARLRCSPMKGHSHVYWYRQLPEEGLKFMVYLQKENIIDESGMPKERFSAEFPKEGPSILRIQQVVRGDSAAYFCASSPRAGEAEKLFFGSGTQLSVL.